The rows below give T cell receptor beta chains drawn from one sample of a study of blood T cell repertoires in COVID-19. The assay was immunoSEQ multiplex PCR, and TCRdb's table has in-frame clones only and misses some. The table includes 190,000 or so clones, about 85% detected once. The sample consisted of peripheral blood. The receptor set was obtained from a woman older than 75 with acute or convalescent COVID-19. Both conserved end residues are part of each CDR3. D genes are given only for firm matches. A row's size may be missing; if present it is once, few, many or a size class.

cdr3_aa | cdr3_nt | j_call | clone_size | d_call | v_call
CASSVTGSGELFF | TGTGCCAGCAGCGTCACCGGGTCCGGGGAGCTGTTTTTT | TRBJ2-2 | NA | NA | TRBV6-5
CASSDRGQGNQPQHF | TGTGCCAGCAGTGACAGGGGGCAGGGCAATCAGCCCCAGCATTTT | TRBJ1-5 | NA | TRBD1 | TRBV25-1
CASSVASGGTDTQYF | TGTGCCAGCAGCGTAGCCAGCGGGGGGACAGATACGCAGTATTTT | TRBJ2-3 | NA | TRBD2 | TRBV9
CASSLERGTGELFF | TGCGCCAGCAGCTTGGAAAGGGGAACCGGGGAGCTGTTTTTT | TRBJ2-2 | NA | NA | TRBV5-1
CASSYTAKAFF | TGTGCCAGCAGTTATACTGCCAAAGCTTTCTTT | TRBJ1-1 | NA | NA | TRBV12-3/TRBV12-4
CASSDRLAENTGELFF | TGTGCCAGCAGTGACCGACTAGCGGAAAACACCGGGGAGCTGTTTTTT | TRBJ2-2 | few | TRBD2 | TRBV2
CASSQDTTLGQETQYF | TGCGCCAGCAGCCAGGACACAACCCTGGGCCAAGAGACCCAGTACTTC | TRBJ2-5 | few | NA | TRBV5-1
CASSSLTRDNEQFF | TGTGCCAGCAGCTCCCTCACGAGGGACAATGAGCAGTTCTTC | TRBJ2-1 | NA | NA | TRBV7-9
CASSLGDWNQPQHF | TGCGCCAGCAGCTTGGGGGACTGGAATCAGCCCCAGCATTTT | TRBJ1-5 | NA | NA | TRBV5-1
CAINLGGAGALYGYTF | TGTGCCATCAACTTGGGCGGGGCAGGAGCACTCTATGGCTACACCTTC | TRBJ1-2 | NA | NA | TRBV2
CASSLVPGRSEQYF | TGTGCCAGCAGCTTGGTGCCAGGGCGTTCCGAGCAGTACTTC | TRBJ2-7 | NA | NA | TRBV5-6
CASSIDPTAGLQETQYF | TGTGCCAGTAGTATAGATCCGACAGCGGGCCTACAAGAGACCCAGTACTTC | TRBJ2-5 | once | NA | TRBV19
CASSFGAGQGEKLFF | TGTGCCAGCAGCTTCGGTGCGGGGCAGGGAGAAAAACTGTTTTTT | TRBJ1-4 | NA | NA | TRBV7-2
CASSPPADLYGYTF | TGTGCCAGCTCACCACCAGCGGATCTCTATGGCTACACCTTC | TRBJ1-2 | NA | NA | TRBV18
CASSEPGQGNQPQHF | TGTGCCAGCAGTGAACCTGGACAGGGGAATCAGCCCCAGCATTTT | TRBJ1-5 | once | TRBD1 | TRBV6-4
CASSSRDRGRVFF | TGTGCCAGCAGCTCAAGGGACAGGGGGCGGGTGTTTTTT | TRBJ2-2 | NA | TRBD1 | TRBV7-2
CASSSTGTTYGELFF | TGTGCCAGCAGCTCGACCGGGACTACTTATGGGGAGCTGTTTTTT | TRBJ2-2 | NA | TRBD2 | TRBV7-9
CASSLPGAGANVLTF | TGTGCCAGCAGCTTACCAGGGGCTGGGGCCAACGTCCTGACTTTC | TRBJ2-6 | NA | NA | TRBV7-2
CAAGDPGANVLTF | TGCGCCGCGGGGGACCCCGGGGCCAACGTCCTGACTTTC | TRBJ2-6 | once | TRBD2 | TRBV5-1
CASSLRGRDEQFF | TGTGCCAGCAGCTTACGGGGGAGGGATGAGCAGTTCTTC | TRBJ2-1 | NA | TRBD2 | TRBV7-9
CASSWTRGGDTQYF | TGTGCCAGCAGCTGGACTAGAGGGGGGGATACGCAGTATTTT | TRBJ2-3 | NA | NA | TRBV5-4
CASSLNSYGYTF | TGCGCCAGCAGCTTGAACAGCTATGGCTACACCTTC | TRBJ1-2 | once | NA | TRBV5-1
CASSRGALGHTQYF | TGTGCCAGCAGCCGCGGGGCGTTAGGGCATACGCAGTATTTT | TRBJ2-3 | NA | NA | TRBV6-5
CASAALGGTQYF | TGTGCTAGTGCCGCACTAGGCGGGACCCAGTACTTC | TRBJ2-5 | NA | NA | TRBV12-5
CASSLGAGRSPLHF | TGTGCCAGCAGTCTGGGGGCAGGAAGGTCACCCCTCCACTTT | TRBJ1-6 | NA | NA | TRBV6-5
CASSETAAGGSNEKLFF | TGTGCCAGCAGTGAAACGGCGGCGGGAGGGTCTAATGAAAAACTGTTTTTT | TRBJ1-4 | NA | NA | TRBV6-1
CASSEVRGYEQYF | TGTGCCAGCAGTGAGGTTCGGGGGTACGAGCAGTACTTC | TRBJ2-7 | NA | NA | TRBV2
CASSAPRGKEKGQPQHF | TGTGCCAGCAGCGCCCCAAGAGGGAAGGAAAAGGGACAGCCCCAGCATTTT | TRBJ1-5 | once | NA | TRBV21-1
CAWSLAGGSYNEQFF | TGTGCCTGGAGTCTAGCGGGAGGCTCCTACAATGAGCAGTTCTTC | TRBJ2-1 | NA | TRBD2 | TRBV30
CASSTRHFYEQYF | TGTGCCAGCAGCACCCGACACTTCTACGAGCAGTACTTC | TRBJ2-7 | once | NA | TRBV11-2
CTSSQNNPPWGGEKLFF | TGCACCAGCAGCCAAAACAACCCGCCCTGGGGGGGTGAAAAACTGTTTTTT | TRBJ1-4 | NA | NA | TRBV1
CASSSHGSEAFF | TGTGCCAGCAGTTCTCACGGGTCTGAAGCTTTCTTT | TRBJ1-1 | NA | NA | TRBV6-2/TRBV6-3
CASRPLAGGKREQYF | TGTGCCAGCAGACCACTAGCGGGAGGAAAACGCGAGCAGTACTTC | TRBJ2-7 | NA | TRBD2 | TRBV6-5
CASSLPSGGAGETQYF | TGTGCCAGCAGCTTGCCTAGCGGGGGGGCAGGGGAGACCCAGTACTTC | TRBJ2-5 | NA | TRBD2 | TRBV5-4
CAWATGFDSPLHF | TGTGCCTGGGCGACAGGTTTTGATTCACCCCTCCACTTT | TRBJ1-6 | NA | NA | TRBV30
CASSLTVPLNYGYTF | TGTGCCAGCAGCTTGACAGTCCCTCTTAACTATGGCTACACCTTC | TRBJ1-2 | few | NA | TRBV5-4
CASSAYRGSLSTDTQYF | TGTGCCAGCAGCGCGTACAGGGGTAGCTTAAGCACAGATACGCAGTATTTT | TRBJ2-3 | NA | TRBD1 | TRBV9
CASRPGRNQPQHF | TGTGCCAGCAGACCTGGCCGCAATCAGCCCCAGCATTTT | TRBJ1-5 | few | NA | TRBV2
CASSSSRVGHEQYF | TGTGCCAGCTCTTCCTCCAGGGTGGGCCACGAGCAGTACTTC | TRBJ2-7 | NA | NA | TRBV6-5
CASRLNRDRDHEQYF | TGCGCCAGCAGACTCAACCGGGACAGGGACCACGAGCAGTACTTC | TRBJ2-7 | NA | TRBD1 | TRBV5-1
CASSLDPTGAGNEKLFF | TGTGCCAGCAGCTTAGATCCTACAGGGGCCGGTAATGAAAAACTGTTTTTT | TRBJ1-4 | NA | TRBD1 | TRBV11-2
CASSTAGISNQPQHF | TGTGCCAGTAGTACGGCCGGGATTAGCAATCAGCCCCAGCATTTT | TRBJ1-5 | NA | NA | TRBV19